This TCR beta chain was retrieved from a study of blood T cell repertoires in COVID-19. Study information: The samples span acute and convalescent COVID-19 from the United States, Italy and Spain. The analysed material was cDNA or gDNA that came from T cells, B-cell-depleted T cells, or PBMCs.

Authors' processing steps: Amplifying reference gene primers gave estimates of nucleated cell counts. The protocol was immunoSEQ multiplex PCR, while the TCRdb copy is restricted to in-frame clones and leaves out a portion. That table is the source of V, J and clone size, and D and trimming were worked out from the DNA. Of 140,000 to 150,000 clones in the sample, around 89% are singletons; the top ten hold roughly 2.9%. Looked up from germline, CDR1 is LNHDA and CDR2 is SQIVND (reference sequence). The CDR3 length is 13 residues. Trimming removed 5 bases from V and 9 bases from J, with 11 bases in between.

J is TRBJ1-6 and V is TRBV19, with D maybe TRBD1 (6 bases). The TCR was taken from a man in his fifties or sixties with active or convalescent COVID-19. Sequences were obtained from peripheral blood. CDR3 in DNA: TGTGCCAGTAGTCCCTGGACAGTTTCACCCCTCCACTTT. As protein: CASSPWTVSPLHF.